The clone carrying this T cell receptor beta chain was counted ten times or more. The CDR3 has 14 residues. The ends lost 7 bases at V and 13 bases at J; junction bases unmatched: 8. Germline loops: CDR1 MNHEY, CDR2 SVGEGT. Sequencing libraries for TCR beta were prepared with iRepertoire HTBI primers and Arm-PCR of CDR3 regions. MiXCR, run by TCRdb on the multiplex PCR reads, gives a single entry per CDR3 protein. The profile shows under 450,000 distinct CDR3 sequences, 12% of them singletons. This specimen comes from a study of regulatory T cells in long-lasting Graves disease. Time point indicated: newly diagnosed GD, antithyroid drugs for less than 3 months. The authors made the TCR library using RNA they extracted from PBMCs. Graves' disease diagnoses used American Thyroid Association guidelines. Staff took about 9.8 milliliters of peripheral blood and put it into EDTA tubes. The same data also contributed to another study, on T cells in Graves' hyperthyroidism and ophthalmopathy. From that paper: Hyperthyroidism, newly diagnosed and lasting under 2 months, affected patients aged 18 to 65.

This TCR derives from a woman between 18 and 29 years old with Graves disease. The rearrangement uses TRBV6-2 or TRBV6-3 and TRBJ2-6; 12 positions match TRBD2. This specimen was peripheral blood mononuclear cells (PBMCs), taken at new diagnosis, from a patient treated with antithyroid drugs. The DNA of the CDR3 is TGTGCCAGCACCAGACTAGCGGGAGCTCGGGTCCTGACTTTC. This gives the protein CASTRLAGARVLTF.